This TCR beta chain was found in a study of cytomegalovirus exposure and HLA in healthy donors. Study-level findings and limits: Common viral pathogens (according to a later analysis) appeared linked to several of the most significant clusters. Per published reports, the classifier diagnosed cytomegalovirus status with high specificity and sensitivity. More clonal expansion characterized HLA-associated TCR beta chains than equally common others in a later analysis.

V was pared by 5 bases and J by 1 base, with 11 bases between. CDR1 and CDR2 from the germline V gene are MNHEY and SVGAGI. This CDR3 spans 14 amino acids. The study ran its PCR with 60 Vbeta and 13 Jbeta primers. TCRdb keeps only in-frame clones here, not all; method: immunoSEQ multiplex PCR. The repertoire holds tens of thousands of clones, with approximately 64% as singletons. As for this clone: Its antigen remains unidentified.

Input material: PBMCs. The rearrangement joins TRBV6-5 to TRBJ1-2; tentatively, D is TRBD1 (6 bases). The sequence came from a boy younger than 18 in good health and CMV-seropositive. The DNA for the CDR3 is TGTGCCAGCAGTAAGGACAGATTTAACTATGGCTACACCTTC. This gives the protein CASSKDRFNYGYTF.